These T cell receptor beta chains were read from a single sample in a study of neurological immune-mediated disorders. TCRdb re-analysed the 5' RACE reads in MiXCR, keeping a single row per CDR3 protein. The table shows tens of thousands of distinct CDR3 sequences, with about 4.1% occurring only once. The sequencing input was PBMCs. The receptors come from a man in his sixties with multiple sclerosis. Both conserved end residues are part of each CDR3. The order of the fields is V gene, J gene, clone size, D gene, CDR3 DNA, CDR3 protein. D genes are given only for firm matches. Expanded clones get a size class; other rows say once, few or many, or leave the size out.

TRBV10-2	TRBJ1-5	many	-	TGCGCCAGCAGTGAGTCGAGGGTTCAGCCCCAGCATTTT	CASSESRVQPQHF
TRBV2	TRBJ1-2	-	-	TGTGCCAGCAGTGAAAGGAAGGGAGCCCATGGCTACACCTTC	CASSERKGAHGYTF
TRBV6-5	TRBJ2-3	many	-	TGTGCCAGCAGGATTACTAGAGGTGCAGATACGCAGTATTTT	CASRITRGADTQYF
TRBV7-2	TRBJ2-7	many	-	TGTGCCAGCAGCTTGGGGCTCTCCTACTACGAGCAGTACTTC	CASSLGLSYYEQYF
TRBV4-1	TRBJ1-2	many	-	TGCGCCAGCAGCCAAGCGGCTACCTCTGTGTATGGCTACACCTTC	CASSQAATSVYGYTF
TRBV10-3	TRBJ2-1	-	-	TGTGCCATCAGTGAGAGGGGACTGAGCTCCTACAATGAGCAGTTCTTC	CAISERGLSSYNEQFF
TRBV20-1	TRBJ2-5	many	-	TGCAGTGCTAGAGGGGGGTCAGGGTTCGTAGAGACCCAGTACTTC	CSARGGSGFVETQYF
TRBV5-1	TRBJ2-3	few	-	TGCGCCAGCAGACAAACGGGGTCCTACACAGATACGCAGTATTTT	CASRQTGSYTDTQYF
TRBV4-2	TRBJ2-5	many	TRBD2	TGTGCCAGCAGTGAACTAGCGGGACTGTCCCAGTACTTC	CASSELAGLSQYF
TRBV7-2	TRBJ1-5	many	-	TGTGCCAGCAGACCGGATAGCAATCAGCCCCAGCATTTT	CASRPDSNQPQHF
TRBV5-1	TRBJ1-1	many	-	TGCGCCAGCAGTACGGGTAAACCGAACACTGAAGCTTTCTTT	CASSTGKPNTEAFF
TRBV9	TRBJ1-6	many	TRBD1	TGTGCCAGCGATGACGGACAGGGTAATTCACCCCTCCACTTT	CASDDGQGNSPLHF
TRBV5-1	TRBJ1-2	many	-	TGCGCCAGCAGCTTGGTGGGGTTGGCTGGCTACACCTTC	CASSLVGLAGYTF
TRBV12-3/TRBV12-4	TRBJ2-7	many	TRBD2	TGTGCCAGCAGCTTAGTAACTAGCGGTCGGAAGCAGTACTTC	CASSLVTSGRKQYF
TRBV20-1	TRBJ1-2	many	-	TGCAGTGCTAGTCGGGAGAGCGCTGTCTATGGCTACACCTTC	CSASRESAVYGYTF
TRBV12-3/TRBV12-4	TRBJ2-2	many	TRBD2	TGTGCCAGCAGTTTGGGAGGGTCTAACACCGGGGAGCTGTTTTTT	CASSLGGSNTGELFF
TRBV7-6	TRBJ2-1	many	TRBD1	TGTGCCAGCAGCCGGACAGGGGGCGTTTACAATGAGCAGTTCTTC	CASSRTGGVYNEQFF
TRBV20-1	TRBJ2-5	many	-	TGCAGTGCAGCCCCGCAGGAGCAGACCCAGTACTTC	CSAAPQEQTQYF
TRBV12-3/TRBV12-4	TRBJ2-4	many	-	TGTGCCAGCAGTCCAGGGGGGGCCCAAAACATTCAGTACTTC	CASSPGGAQNIQYF
TRBV3-1	TRBJ1-2	-	-	TGTGCCAGCAGCCAAGGGACAAACAGCTATGGCTACACCTTC	CASSQGTNSYGYTF
TRBV10-3	TRBJ1-1	many	-	TGTGCCATCAGCCCGTCCTTACCCACTGAAGCTTTCTTT	CAISPSLPTEAFF
TRBV4-2	TRBJ2-2	many	TRBD2	TGTGCCAGCAGCCAAGGACTAGCGGGGGCCGCGAACACCGGGGAGCTGTTTTTT	CASSQGLAGAANTGELFF
TRBV5-5	TRBJ2-2	many	-	TGTGCCAGCAGCTTGAGCGGCAACCTCAACACCGGGGAGCTGTTTTTT	CASSLSGNLNTGELFF
TRBV5-1	TRBJ2-1	many	TRBD2	TGCGCCAGCAGCCTAGGGGGAACCGGGACTAGCGGGTACAATGAGCAGTTCTTC	CASSLGGTGTSGYNEQFF
TRBV27	TRBJ2-3	many	-	TGTGCCAGCAGTTTATGGGCCGACACAGATACGCAGTATTTT	CASSLWADTDTQYF
TRBV5-1	TRBJ1-2	many	-	TGCGCCAGCAGTATCGACGGGGCTGGCTATGGCTACACCTTC	CASSIDGAGYGYTF
TRBV4-1	TRBJ2-7	many	TRBD1	TGCGCCAGCAGCTTGGACAGGTCCTACGAGCAGTACTTC	CASSLDRSYEQYF
TRBV2	TRBJ2-7	medium-sized	TRBD1	TGTGCCAGCAGTGGGAGACAGGGCTACGAGCAGTACTTC	CASSGRQGYEQYF
TRBV9	TRBJ1-4	many	TRBD1	TGTGCCAGCAACCCAACAGGGGTTGAAAAACTGTTTTTT	CASNPTGVEKLFF
TRBV27	TRBJ1-1	many	-	TGTGCCAGCCAAACCTCACCTAAGGAGAAAGCTTTCTTT	CASQTSPKEKAFF
TRBV6-6	TRBJ1-1	many	TRBD1	TGTGCCAGCAGTCAGGGGGAGGACACTGAAGCTTTCTTT	CASSQGEDTEAFF
TRBV7-8	TRBJ2-7	-	TRBD1	TGTGCCAGCAGCTATCACAGGGGCTACGAGCAGTACTTC	CASSYHRGYEQYF
TRBV20-1	TRBJ2-1	many	TRBD2	TGCATATCCCCCGGGACTAGCGGCACCGACAATGAGCAGTTCTTC	CISPGTSGTDNEQFF
TRBV7-2	TRBJ2-7	many	-	TGTGCCAGCAGCCCCTCCGTGACCCGTTACGAGCAGTACTTC	CASSPSVTRYEQYF
TRBV20-1	TRBJ2-1	many	-	TGCAGTGTGAGACAGGATTACTCCTACAATGAGCAGTTCTTC	CSVRQDYSYNEQFF
TRBV27	TRBJ1-1	many	-	TGTGCCAGCAGGAGGAGCACTGAAGCTTTCTTT	CASRRSTEAFF